Presented here are 31 T cell receptor beta chains from one specimen sequenced in a study of neoadjuvant anti-PD-1 for oral cavity cancer. The time point: after neoadjuvant nivolumab, at surgical resection. Clones were read by immunoSEQ multiplex PCR, and TCRdb kept only the in-frame ones, dropping some. The sample records over 5,000 clones, 50% to 60% being singletons. The sequences come from tumor tissue, collected after nivolumab (anti-PD-1) treatment. These receptors all stem from a person between 40 and 80 years old with oral cavity squamous cell carcinoma.

This rearrangement joins TRBV7-2 to TRBJ2-5; TRBD2 agrees at 10 bases. Germline CDR1 and CDR2: SGHTA and FQGNSA. The CDR3 contains 19 residues. The V gene end was trimmed by 2 bases and the J gene end by 0 bases; junction bases not matched to a gene: 12. In nucleotides, the CDR3 is TGTGCCAGCAGCTTAATTCCGGCGGTAGCGGGGGGTGACCAAGAGACCCAGTACTTC. It specifies CASSLIPAVAGGDQETQYF.

The chain combines TRBV27 with TRBJ2-7; a possible D gene is TRBD1 (6 bases). This CDR3 comprises 16 residues. The V and J ends lost 7 bases and 3 bases respectively, with 22 bases between them. Germline CDR1 is MNHEY and CDR2 is SMNVEV (reference sequence). CDR3 sequence (DNA): TGTGCCAGCACCACACTAGGGGGTGGGACGGGCTACGAGCAGTACTTC. The encoded protein is CASTTLGGGTGYEQYF.

The V gene is TRBV2, the J gene TRBJ2-1; no reliable D call. Trimming shortened V by 6 bases and J by 6 bases, and 12 bases separated the two germline ends. This CDR3 contains 13 residues. Germline values: CDR1 SNHLY, CDR2 FYNNEI. The CDR3 is CASRPIAANEQFF. CDR3 nucleotides: TGTGCCAGCAGACCGATAGCAGCCAATGAGCAGTTCTTC.

There are a few counts of this clone. This chain links TRBV7-8 with TRBJ2-5; D is unresolved. The germline V and J ends were trimmed by 1 base and 1 base, with 4 bases remaining between them. The CDR3 is made up of 13 amino acids. Germline CDR1 is SGHVS and CDR2 is FQNEAQ. The CDR3 loop reads CASSLGGQETQYF. The CDR3 region has the DNA TGTGCCAGCAGCTTAGGGGGCCAAGAGACCCAGTACTTC.

The gene calls are TRBV6-5 and TRBJ1-1, with D possibly TRBD1 on 5 matching bases. CDR1 and CDR2 from the germline V gene are MNHEY and SVGAGI. CDR3 length equals 14 residues. V lost 4 bases to trimming and J lost 0 bases, with 9 bases between them. In DNA form, the CDR3 reads TGTGCCAGCAGTTTTGGGACCGTGAACACTGAAGCTTTCTTT. Protein: CASSFGTVNTEAFF.

The V gene is TRBV5-8, the J gene TRBJ2-3; D is unresolved. V lost 0 bases to trimming and J lost 5 bases, with 16 bases between them. Germline lookup yields CDR1 SGHTS and CDR2 YDEGEE. There are 16 residues in the CDR3. Written as DNA, the CDR3 is TGTGCCAGCAGCTTGGCCCCACTAAGGTCTATAGATACGCAGTATTTT. This sequence encodes CASSLAPLRSIDTQYF.

This sequence joins TRBV7-2 and TRBJ2-5; TRBD2 matches at 8 bases. The junction had 5 bases not matched to a gene; V was cut back by 3 bases and J by 2 bases. Per the germline V gene, CDR1 is SGHTA and CDR2 is FQGNSA. The CDR3 spans 15 residues. CDR3 DNA sequence: TGTGCCAGCAGCTTCGGGACTAGTCCTCAAGAGACCCAGTACTTC. Protein product: CASSFGTSPQETQYF. The full variable domain, in which reference TRBV7-2 and TRBJ2-5 provide the parts outside the CDR3, is GAGVSQSPSNKVTEKGKDVELRCDPISGHTALYWYRQSLGQGLEFLIYFQGNSAPDKSGLPSDRFSAERTGGSVSTLTIQRTQQEDSAVYLCASSFGTSPQETQYFGPGTRLLVL.

The CDR3 DNA reads TGTGCCAGCAGTTTGGCAGCTAATGAAAAACTGTTTTTT. It codes for CASSLAANEKLFF. J is TRBJ1-4 and V is TRBV6-6, with D uncertain. This CDR3 contains 13 residues. V lost 4 bases and J 3 bases, leaving 6 bases between the germline ends. Germline assignment: CDR1 MNHNY and CDR2 SVGAGI (reference sequence).

The chain recombines TRBV10-3 with TRBJ2-7; a weak D match, TRBD1 (5 bases). Deletions cut 11 bases from V and 1 base from J, with 12 bases between. CDR3 length: 12 residues. The germline CDR1 and CDR2 sequences are ENHRY and SYGVKD. The CDR3 protein is CASSAGSYEQYF. CDR3 DNA: TGTGCCTCATCGGCAGGGTCCTACGAGCAGTACTTC.

The chain links TRBV19 to TRBJ1-5; TRBD1 matches at 7 bases. The CDR3 totals 18 residues. CDR1 is LNHDA, CDR2 SQIVND, per germline (reference sequence). The trim removed 7 bases at V and 1 base at J, leaving 16 bases unmatched. In nucleotides, the CDR3 is TGTGCCAGTACCTCCGGGACAGTGGGCTTCGGGAGCAATCAGCCCCAGCATTTT. This encodes CASTSGTVGFGSNQPQHF. The full variable domain, rest sourced from reference TRBV19 and TRBJ1-5, is DGGITQSPKYLFRKEGQNVTLSCEQNLNHDAMYWYRQDPGQGLRLIYYSQIVNDFQKGDIAEGYSVSREKKESFPLTVTSAQKNPTAFYLCASTSGTVGFGSNQPQHFGDGTRLSIL.

The J gene is TRBJ2-2, the V gene TRBV4-1, with 9 bases fitting TRBD1. Trimming removed 4 bases from V and 4 bases from J; junction bases left unmatched: 10. This CDR3 spans 17 amino acids. CDR1 and CDR2 (germline): MGHRA, YSYEKL. The CDR3 DNA reads as TGCGCCAGCAGCCTCACAGGGGGCTTTTCGAGCACCGGGGAGCTGTTTTTT. Translating gives CASSLTGGFSSTGELFF.

The chain couples TRBV5-4 to TRBJ1-1, with 8 bases lining up with TRBD1. This CDR3 region has 13 residues. Germline V lookup: CDR1 SGHNT, CDR2 YYREEE (reference sequence). Trimming removed 2 bases from V and 5 bases from J; junction bases left unmatched: 2. CDR3 in DNA: TGTGCCAGCAGCTTAACAGGGGGAACTGAAGCTTTCTTT. This sequence encodes CASSLTGGTEAFF.

The chain is built from TRBV10-2 and TRBJ1-1; no firm D call. In germline, CDR1 is WSHSY, CDR2 SAAADI. Trimming took off 7 bases at V and 0 bases at J, with 6 bases between the two ends. CDR3 length: 12 amino acids. Here the CDR3 reads CASMSLNTEAFF. The CDR3 coding sequence is TGCGCCAGCATGAGTCTGAACACTGAAGCTTTCTTT.

The chain links TRBV29-1 to TRBJ1-1; 8 positions agree with TRBD1. After removal of 7 bases from V and 3 bases from J, the junction contained 10 bases not matched to a gene. Germline CDR1 reads SQVTM; CDR2 reads ANQGSEA. This CDR3 is 14 amino acids long. CDR3 nucleotide sequence: TGCAGCGCAGGACAGGGCTTGAGGGACACTGAAGCTTTCTTT. The encoded protein is CSAGQGLRDTEAFF.

The genes are TRBV6-1 and TRBJ1-2; TRBD1 aligns across 8 bases. The CDR3 consists of 14 residues. CDR1 MNHNS and CDR2 SASEGT come from the germline V gene. V trimming: 6 bases; J trimming: 4 bases; junction bases outside the gene matches: 7. CDR3 nucleotide sequence: TGTGCCAGCAGAGGACAGGGTTGGGGCTATGGCTACACCTTC. Translation gives CASRGQGWGYGYTF.

V and J are TRBV29-1 and TRBJ1-1; 7 bases line up with TRBD1. The CDR3 extends over 14 amino acids. The V gene end was trimmed by 7 bases and the J gene end by 1 base; junction bases not matched to a gene: 9. Germline V lookup: CDR1 SQVTM, CDR2 ANQGSEA. Here the CDR3 reads CSALTTGPNTEAFF. CDR3 in DNA: TGCAGCGCTCTAACGACAGGGCCGAACACTGAAGCTTTCTTT. Drawing the rest from reference TRBV29-1 and TRBJ1-1, the complete variable domain is SAVISQKPSRDICQRGTSLTIQCQVDSQVTMMFWYRQQPGQSLTLIATANQGSEATYESGFVIDKFPISRPNLTFSTLTVSNMSPEDSSIYLCSALTTGPNTEAFFGQGTRLTVV.

The gene calls are TRBV6-5 and TRBJ1-1; possibly TRBD1 for D (5 bases). Germline V gene data show CDR1 as MNHEY and CDR2 as SVGAGI. Trimming took 4 bases from V and 1 from J, leaving 10 bases between them. The CDR3 extends over 14 amino acids. The CDR3 sequence is CASSWQGRNTEAFF. As DNA, the CDR3 is TGTGCCAGCAGTTGGCAGGGCCGGAACACTGAAGCTTTCTTT.

The J gene is TRBJ1-2, the V gene TRBV7-2, with D hard to call. In germline, CDR1 is SGHTA, CDR2 FQGNSA. The CDR3 is 13 residues long. Trimming stripped 3 bases from V and 0 bases from J, with 5 bases between. The CDR3 DNA follows: TGTGCCAGCAGCTTGGAGGCTAACTATGGCTACACCTTC. It yields the protein CASSLEANYGYTF.

The V and J genes are TRBV5-1 and TRBJ2-7, with D unclear. Trimming stripped 4 bases from V and 1 base from J, with 12 bases between. In germline, CDR1 is SGHRS, CDR2 YFSETQ. The CDR3 extends over 14 amino acids. The CDR3 is CASSADTVSYEQYF. As DNA, the CDR3 is TGCGCCAGCAGCGCAGACACAGTTTCCTACGAGCAGTACTTC.

The gene calls are TRBV7-9 and TRBJ1-4; D is unclear. This CDR3 has 14 amino acids. Trimming removed 1 base at V and 7 bases at J, with 10 bases between. Germline V gene lookup returns CDR1 SEHNR and CDR2 FQNEAQ (reference sequence). This CDR3 is CASSLGVGGEKLFF. For the CDR3, the DNA is TGTGCCAGCAGCTTAGGCGTGGGTGGTGAAAAACTGTTTTTT.

This sequence joins TRBV2 and TRBJ1-5; D unclear. The CDR3 covers 13 residues. Germline CDR1 reads SNHLY; CDR2 reads FYNNEI. V lost 4 bases and J lost 4, with 8 bases in between. CDR3 loop: CASSAGMNQPQHF. The CDR3 nucleotides read TGTGCCAGCAGTGCCGGTATGAATCAGCCCCAGCATTTT.

The V call is TRBV2, the J call TRBJ1-2, with a weak D call TRBD1 (5 bases). CDR3 size: 14 residues. V was shortened by 2 bases and J by 4 bases, with 11 bases between the two germline ends. Germline CDR1 is SNHLY and CDR2 is FYNNEI. The DNA of the CDR3 is TGTGCCAGCAGTGAAAGTGAGGGGAGCTATGGCTACACCTTC. Encoded protein: CASSESEGSYGYTF.

V gene TRBV15 combines with J gene TRBJ1-1; D not resolved. This CDR3 spans 15 amino acids. The germline V and J ends were trimmed by 5 bases and 4 bases, with 17 bases remaining between them. CDR1 is LNHNV and CDR2 is YYDKDF in the germline V gene (reference sequence). The chain's CDR3 is CATSPSDSPSTEAFF. CDR3 in DNA: TGTGCCACCAGCCCTAGCGACTCCCCATCCACTGAAGCTTTCTTT.

V is TRBV28 and J is TRBJ2-2; D unclear. From germline, CDR1 is MDHEN and CDR2 SYDVKM. This CDR3 contains 14 residues. The germline V and J ends were trimmed by 3 bases and 0 bases, with 5 bases remaining between them. This CDR3 is CASSFYSNTGELFF. The CDR3 DNA reads TGTGCCAGCAGTTTTTACTCGAACACCGGGGAGCTGTTTTTT.

The chain couples TRBV6-1 to TRBJ1-1; D is unresolved. Germline V gene sequence: CDR1 MNHNS, CDR2 SASEGT. This CDR3 region has 14 residues. With 6 bases removed from V and 1 base from J, the gap between germline ends came to 12 bases. CDR3 protein: CASSLGRRNTEAFF. The CDR3 DNA reads TGTGCCAGCAGCCTAGGACGCCGGAACACTGAAGCTTTCTTT.

This chain joins TRBV7-2 and TRBJ1-2; 7 nucleotides agree with TRBD1. V dropped 0 bases and J dropped 8; count of bases not matched to a gene: 6. The length of the CDR3 is 14 residues. CDR1 and CDR2 from the germline V gene are SGHTA and FQGNSA. This CDR3 reads CASSLAAQGGGYTF. DNA of the CDR3: TGTGCCAGCAGCTTAGCTGCCCAGGGGGGGGGCTACACCTTC.

The V gene is TRBV13, the J gene TRBJ1-1; D is unclear. Germline CDR1 is PRHDT and CDR2 is FYEKMQ (reference sequence). Trimming pared 5 bases from V and 3 bases from J, leaving 10 bases between. This CDR3 is built from 13 residues. CDR3: CASSLPRDTEAFF. In nucleotides, the CDR3 is TGTGCCAGCAGCCTGCCGCGGGACACTGAAGCTTTCTTT.

The V and J genes are TRBV5-1 and TRBJ1-5; 7 bases fit TRBD1. CDR3 length: 14 residues. Germline loops: CDR1 SGHRS, CDR2 YFSETQ. The J segment lost 2 bases and the V segment lost 4 bases, leaving 3 bases of the junction unmatched. The CDR3 DNA is TGCGCCAGCAGCCCCACAGGGGGCAATCAGCCCCAGCATTTT. It codes for CASSPTGGNQPQHF.

The chain couples TRBV7-9 to TRBJ2-2; maybe TRBD1 (5 bases). The V end lost 6 bases, the J end lost 0 bases, and 11 bases lay between the germline ends. Germline CDR1 reads SEHNR; CDR2 reads FQNEAQ (reference sequence). The CDR3 is 15 amino acids. The CDR3 coding sequence is TGTGCCAGCAGGGCAGGGAAAACGAACACCGGGGAGCTGTTTTTT. Protein product: CASRAGKTNTGELFF.

In this sample, this clone turned up a few times. This rearrangement joins TRBV5-6 to TRBJ2-5; D is ambiguous. V dropped 0 bases and J dropped 2 bases, with 8 bases sitting between them. The CDR3 length is 14 residues. Germline V lookup: CDR1 SGHDT, CDR2 YYEEEE. The CDR3 protein is CASSLAVIQETQYF. In DNA, the CDR3 is TGTGCCAGCAGCTTGGCGGTCATTCAAGAGACCCAGTACTTC.

The V and J genes are TRBV20-1 and TRBJ2-1; TRBD2 is a possible D gene (5 bases). Germline values: CDR1 DFQATT, CDR2 SNEGSKA (reference sequence). V shed 6 bases and J shed 9 bases, with 12 bases lying between them. CDR3 length equals 11 residues. CDR3 amino acids: CSAPGLLEQFF. The CDR3 bases are TGCAGTGCGCCCGGACTCCTTGAGCAGTTCTTC.